This T cell receptor (beta chain) was observed in a study of CD8 T cells in ankylosing spondylitis. The authors made TCR beta libraries by quantitative 5'-RACE with molecular barcodes. TCRdb reanalysed the 5' RACE reads using MiXCR and keeps one entry per CDR3 protein. The sample lists fewer than 750,000 distinct CDR3 sequences, 19% occurring once. Findings and limits, study-wide: Within peripheral blood, clones linked to disease were CD8+ and relatively rare. Past research had described some motif variants in reactive arthritis synovial fluid and blood. Ankylosing spondylitis blood seemed to carry a telltale TCR beta motif made of under ten highly homologous variants. Disease-linked clones reportedly showed significant enrichment in matched ankylosing spondylitis synovial fluid.

About this clonotype itself: No antigen is known for it.

Germline assignment: CDR1 SGHRS and CDR2 YFSETQ. Between the trimmed V and J ends, which lost 4 bases and 1 base, there was a span of 9 bases. The CDR3 spans 13 residues. The TCR sequence derives from a male donor with ankylosing spondylitis. Sequencing was carried out using blood, either unsorted or a sorted T cell fraction (not recorded which). This chain joins TRBV5-1 and TRBJ2-7, with TRBD2 as a possible D gene (6 bases). CDR3 DNA: TGCGCCAGCAGCGGGACTCCTTCCTACGAGCAGTACTTC. It specifies CASSGTPSYEQYF.